The 11 T cell receptor beta chains presented below share a single source sample, sequenced in a study of T cell repertoires in cytomegalovirus infection. No antigen has been identified for these receptors. MiXCR, applied by TCRdb to the reads, yields one record per CDR3 protein. The sample has a few hundred thousand distinct CDR3 sequences, roughly 21% seen once. The material was cultured PBMCs, obtained from culture after CMV antigen stimulation. All receptors derive from a human donor in good health (CMV status not recorded). Some clones in this sample may be carry-over from other donors' samples.

The chain has TRBV29-1 and TRBJ1-2; D may be TRBD1 (6 bases). Germline V CDR1 and CDR2: SQVTM, ANQGSEA. With 7 bases removed from V and 8 bases from J, the gap between germline ends came to 17 bases. There are 12 residues in the CDR3. This chain's CDR3 is CSGIDRLGGYTF. The CDR3 DNA reads as TGCAGCGGAATCGACAGGTTGGGAGGCTACACCTTC.

This clonotype occurred many times. The V call is TRBV12-3 or TRBV12-4, the J call TRBJ1-1; D not certain. The CDR3 extends over 11 amino acids. Trimming left V 4 bases short and J 8 bases short, with 8 bases between. DNA for the CDR3: TGTGCCAGCAGTTCAATCCTCGAAGCTTTCTTT. Translation gives CASSSILEAFF.

The chain joins TRBV10-1 to TRBJ2-5; TRBD1 agrees at 7 bases. CDR3 size: 14 residues. The germline gives CDR1 WNHNN, CDR2 SYGVQD (reference sequence). V was clipped by 6 bases and J by 5 bases; unmatched bases: 9. The CDR3: CASSRTGGGETQYF. The CDR3 coding sequence is TGCGCCAGCAGCAGGACAGGAGGTGGGGAGACCCAGTACTTC.

The rearrangement uses TRBV7-6 and TRBJ2-3; no firm D call. Looked up from germline, CDR1 is SGHVS and CDR2 is FNYEAQ. This CDR3 comprises 14 residues. The V end lost 4 bases, the J end lost 4 bases, and 12 bases lay between the germline ends. The CDR3 bases are TGTGCCAGCAGCTCTAATACCCTCCCAGATACGCAGTATTTT. It specifies CASSSNTLPDTQYF. The full variable domain, its missing parts supplied by reference TRBV7-6 and TRBJ2-3, is GAGVSQSPRYKVTKRGQDVALRCDPISGHVSLYWYRQALGQGPEFLTYFNYEAQQDKSGLPNDRFSAERPEGSISTLTIQRTEQRDSAMYRCASSSNTLPDTQYFGPGTRLTVL.

The V gene is TRBV4-3, the J gene TRBJ2-4; 7 bases agree with TRBD2. The V gene end was trimmed by 0 bases and the J gene end by 7 bases; junction bases not matched to a gene: 6. The V gene's germline CDR1 is LGHNA and CDR2 YSLEER. This CDR3 has 15 amino acids. The CDR3 here is CASSQDWGGGNIQYF. The CDR3 DNA sequence: TGCGCCAGCAGCCAAGATTGGGGGGGGGGGAACATTCAGTACTTC.

At least ten counts were recorded for this clonotype. The chain recombines TRBV12-3 or TRBV12-4 with TRBJ2-3; no firm D call. Trimming removed 3 bases from V and 5 bases from J, with 15 bases in between. The CDR3 consists of 15 residues. The CDR3 nucleotides are TGTGCCAGCAGTTTTGGCGCCCACCCGCAAGATACGCAGTATTTT. This codes for CASSFGAHPQDTQYF.

This clonotype came up many times. This rearrangement joins TRBV7-2 to TRBJ2-5; 9 bases are shared with TRBD2. Germline V gives CDR1 SGHTA, CDR2 FQGNSA. V shed 1 base, J shed 2 bases, and the junction held 8 bases outside the gene matches. The CDR3 extends over 17 amino acids. CDR3 nucleotide sequence: TGTGCCAGCAGCTTAGGGGGCGGGAGGGCCAGGCAAGAGACCCAGTACTTC. Translation: CASSLGGGRARQETQYF.

This clonotype occurred a few times. The chain has TRBV12-3 or TRBV12-4 and TRBJ2-2; D gene ambiguous. The CDR3 consists of 13 residues. V lost 2 bases to trimming and J lost 4 bases, with 5 bases between them. The CDR3 loop is CASSLTSTGELFF. DNA of the CDR3: TGTGCCAGCAGTTTAACGTCCACCGGGGAGCTGTTTTTT.

This clonotype was found many times. This rearrangement joins TRBV7-2 to TRBJ2-7; 14 bases are shared with TRBD2. Losses at the gene ends were 5 bases for V and 5 bases for J; bases not matched to a gene: 5. CDR3 length equals 15 residues. Germline lookup yields CDR1 SGHTA and CDR2 FQGNSA. The CDR3 DNA sequence: TGTGCCAGCAGCGGGCGGACTAGCGGGAGGAACGAGCAGTACTTC. Protein product: CASSGRTSGRNEQYF. The variable domain in full, completed from reference TRBV7-2 and TRBJ2-7, reads GAGVSQSPSNKVTEKGKDVELRCDPISGHTALYWYRQSLGQGLEFLIYFQGNSAPDKSGLPSDRFSAERTGGSVSTLTIQRTQQEDSAVYLCASSGRTSGRNEQYFGPGTRLTVT.

The rearrangement links TRBV12-3 or TRBV12-4 to TRBJ2-3; no firm D call. The ends were cut back, 3 bases at V and 7 bases at J, with 8 bases in the middle. The length of the CDR3 is 12 residues. The CDR3 is CASSLGLYTQYF. For the CDR3, the DNA is TGTGCCAGCAGTTTGGGTCTTTATACGCAGTATTTT.

A few counts support this clonotype. This chain joins TRBV7-9 and TRBJ2-7; D possibly matches TRBD1 or TRBD2 (5 bases each). This CDR3 comprises 15 residues. Trimming stripped 5 bases from V and 3 bases from J, with 17 bases between. From germline, CDR1 is SEHNR and CDR2 FQNEAQ (reference sequence). The CDR3 reads CASSPRSGQYYEQYF. The CDR3 DNA follows: TGTGCCAGCAGCCCAAGGTCGGGGCAATACTACGAGCAGTACTTC.